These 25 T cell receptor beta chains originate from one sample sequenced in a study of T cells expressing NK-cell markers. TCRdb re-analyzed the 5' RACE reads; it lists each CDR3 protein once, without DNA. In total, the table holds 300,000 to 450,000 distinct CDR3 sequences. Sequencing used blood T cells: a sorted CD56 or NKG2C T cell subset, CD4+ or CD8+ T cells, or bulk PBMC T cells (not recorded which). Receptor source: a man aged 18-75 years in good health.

CDR3 amino acids: CASSQGRQGASEQYF. The chain carries TRBV3-1 and TRBJ2-7; the D call from TCRdb, TRBD1, cannot be confirmed without DNA. Germline CDR1 is LGHDT and CDR2 is YNNKEL (reference sequence). The CDR3 has 15 residues.

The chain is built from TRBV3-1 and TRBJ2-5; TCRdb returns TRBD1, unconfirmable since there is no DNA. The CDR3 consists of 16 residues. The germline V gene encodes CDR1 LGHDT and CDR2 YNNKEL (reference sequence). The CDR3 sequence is CASSQDWPPWKETQYF.

This chain's CDR3 is CASSKRESSNQPQHF. The genes are TRBV19 and TRBJ1-5. From germline, CDR1 is LNHDA and CDR2 SQIVND (reference sequence). The CDR3 spans 15 residues.

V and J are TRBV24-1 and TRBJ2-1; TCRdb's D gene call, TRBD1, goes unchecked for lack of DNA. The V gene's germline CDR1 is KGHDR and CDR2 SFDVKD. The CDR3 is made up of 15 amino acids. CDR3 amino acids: CATSDPRQGHSEQFF.

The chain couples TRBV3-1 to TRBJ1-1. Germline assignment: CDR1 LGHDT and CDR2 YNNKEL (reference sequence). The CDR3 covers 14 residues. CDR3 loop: CASSQGGSRPEAFF.

The chain's CDR3 is CASRLNRLSTDTQYF. The rearrangement links TRBV6-1 to TRBJ2-3; TCRdb outputs TRBD1, but without DNA this stays unchecked. The CDR3 extends over 15 amino acids. From germline, CDR1 is MNHNS and CDR2 SASEGT.

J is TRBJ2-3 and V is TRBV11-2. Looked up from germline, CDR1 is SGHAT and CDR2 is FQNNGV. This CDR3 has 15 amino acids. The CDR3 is CASSTQGARLDTQYF.

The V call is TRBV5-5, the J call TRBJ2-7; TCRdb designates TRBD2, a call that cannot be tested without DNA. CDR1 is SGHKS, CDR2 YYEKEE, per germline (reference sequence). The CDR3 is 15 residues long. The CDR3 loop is CASSRGGADSYEQYF.

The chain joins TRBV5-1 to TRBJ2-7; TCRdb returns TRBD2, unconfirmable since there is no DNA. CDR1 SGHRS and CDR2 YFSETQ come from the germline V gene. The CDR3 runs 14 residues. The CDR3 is CASSSDRADGEQYF.

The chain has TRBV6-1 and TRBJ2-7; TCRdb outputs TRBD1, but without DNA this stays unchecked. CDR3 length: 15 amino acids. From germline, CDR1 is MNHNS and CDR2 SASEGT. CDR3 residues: CASDLFGGSSYEQYF.

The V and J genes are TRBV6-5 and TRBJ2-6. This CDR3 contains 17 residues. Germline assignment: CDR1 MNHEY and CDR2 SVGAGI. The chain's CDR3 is CASSYFDRASGANVLTF.

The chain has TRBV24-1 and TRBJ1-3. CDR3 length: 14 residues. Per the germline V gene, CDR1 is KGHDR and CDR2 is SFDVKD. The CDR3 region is CATSDPATGNTIYF.

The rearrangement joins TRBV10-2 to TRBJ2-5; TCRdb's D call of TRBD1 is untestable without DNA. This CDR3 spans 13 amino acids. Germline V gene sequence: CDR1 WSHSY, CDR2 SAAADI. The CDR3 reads CASGTATKETQYF.

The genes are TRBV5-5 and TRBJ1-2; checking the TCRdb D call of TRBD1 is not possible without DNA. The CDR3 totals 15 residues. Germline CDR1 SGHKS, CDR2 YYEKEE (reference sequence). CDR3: CASSLAWDPNYGYTF. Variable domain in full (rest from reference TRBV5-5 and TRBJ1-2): DAGVTQSPTHLIKTRGQQVTLRCSPISGHKSVSWYQQVLGQGPQFIFQYYEKEERGRGNFPDRFSARQFPNYSSELNVNALLLGDSALYLCASSLAWDPNYGYTFGSGTRLTVV.

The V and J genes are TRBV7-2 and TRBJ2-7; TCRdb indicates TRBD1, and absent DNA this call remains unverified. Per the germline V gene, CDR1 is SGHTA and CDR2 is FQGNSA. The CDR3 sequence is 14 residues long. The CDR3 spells CASSLNPGRWEQYF. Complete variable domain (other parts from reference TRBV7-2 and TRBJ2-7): GAGVSQSPSNKVTEKGKDVELRCDPISGHTALYWYRQSLGQGLEFLIYFQGNSAPDKSGLPSDRFSAERTGGSVSTLTIQRTQQEDSAVYLCASSLNPGRWEQYFGPGTRLTVT.

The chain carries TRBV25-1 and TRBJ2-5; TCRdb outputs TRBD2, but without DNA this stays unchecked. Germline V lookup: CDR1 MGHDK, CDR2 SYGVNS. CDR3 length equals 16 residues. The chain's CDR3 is CASSEGRVSGQETQYF.

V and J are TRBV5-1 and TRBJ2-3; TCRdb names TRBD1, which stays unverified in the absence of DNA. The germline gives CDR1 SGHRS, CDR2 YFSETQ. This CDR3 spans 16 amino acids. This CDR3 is CASSLIMGTGGDTQYF.

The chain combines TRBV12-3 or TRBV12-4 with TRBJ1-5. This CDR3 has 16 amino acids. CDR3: CASSRSRDDQNQPQHF.

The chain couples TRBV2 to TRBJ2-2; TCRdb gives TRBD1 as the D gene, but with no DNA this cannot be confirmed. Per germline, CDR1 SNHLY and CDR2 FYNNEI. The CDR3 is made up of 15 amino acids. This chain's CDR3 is CASRAEGLNTGELFF.

CDR3 loop: CASRSSGADTIYF. J is TRBJ1-3 and V is TRBV7-9; TCRdb outputs TRBD1, but without DNA this stays unchecked. This CDR3 comprises 13 residues. The germline V gene has CDR1 SEHNR and CDR2 FQNEAQ (reference sequence).

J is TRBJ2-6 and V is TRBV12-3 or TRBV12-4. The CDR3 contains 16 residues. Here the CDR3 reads CASSFGPYSGANVLTF.

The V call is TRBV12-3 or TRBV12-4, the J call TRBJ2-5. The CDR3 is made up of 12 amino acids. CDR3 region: CASALVQETQYF.

Here the CDR3 reads CATVPVGPQHF. The rearrangement links TRBV24-1 to TRBJ1-5. Germline CDR1 is KGHDR and CDR2 is SFDVKD. CDR3 length equals 11 residues.

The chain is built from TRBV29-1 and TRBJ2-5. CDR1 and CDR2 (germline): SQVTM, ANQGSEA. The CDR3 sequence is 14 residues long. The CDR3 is CSVHNKENQETQYF.

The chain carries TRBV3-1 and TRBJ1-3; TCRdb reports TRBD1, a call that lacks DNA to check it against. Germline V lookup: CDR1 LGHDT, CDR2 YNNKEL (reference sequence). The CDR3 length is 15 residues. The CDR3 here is CASSQRDTPGNTIYF.